This is a list of T cell receptor beta chains from one sample in a study of cytomegalovirus exposure and HLA in healthy donors. Assay used: immunoSEQ multiplex PCR; TCRdb lists only in-frame clones, some missing. The table shows roughly 120,000 clones, with roughly 62% occurring only once. Material for sequencing was PBMCs. The source of these receptors is a man aged 25 to 40 in good health and CMV-seropositive. Each CDR3 is given with its conserved first and last residue. D genes are given only for firm matches. Clone sizes are given selectively: once, few, many, or a class where the clone is expanded.

clone_size	v_call	j_call	d_call	cdr3_aa	cdr3_nt
-	TRBV5-1	TRBJ2-2	TRBD2	CASTSLAWGTGELFF	TGCGCCAGCACCTCACTAGCGTGGGGCACCGGGGAGCTGTTTTTT
-	TRBV7-2	TRBJ2-3	-	CASSQDQFLDTQYF	TGTGCCAGCAGCCAGGATCAGTTTTTAGATACGCAGTATTTT
once	TRBV5-1	TRBJ2-7	TRBD2	CASSFSASPGLAEPYEQYF	TGCGCCAGCAGCTTCTCTGCTTCTCCGGGCCTAGCGGAGCCCTACGAGCAGTACTTC
-	TRBV18	TRBJ2-1	-	CASSPPFSGLKSLNEQFF	TGTGCCAGCTCACCACCGTTTTCCGGACTCAAATCCCTCAATGAGCAGTTCTTC
-	TRBV6-6	TRBJ2-1	TRBD2	CASSSKREGYNEQFF	TGTGCCAGCAGTTCCAAGCGGGAGGGTTACAATGAGCAGTTCTTC
-	TRBV29-1	TRBJ2-1	-	CSVPLTSNEQFF	TGCAGCGTCCCCCTTACTAGCAATGAGCAGTTCTTC
-	TRBV28	TRBJ1-2	TRBD1	CASRSNQQGDYGYTF	TGTGCCAGCAGGTCAAACCAACAGGGGGACTATGGCTACACCTTC
-	TRBV4-2	TRBJ2-5	TRBD1	CASSQDRGQQETQYF	TGTGCCAGCAGCCAAGACCGGGGACAGCAAGAGACCCAGTACTTC
-	TRBV19	TRBJ2-1	TRBD2	CASSRLAEYNEQFF	TGTGCCAGTAGTAGGCTAGCGGAATACAATGAGCAGTTCTTC
-	TRBV2	TRBJ2-1	-	CASSPAADSYNEQFF	TGTGCCAGCAGCCCAGCGGCGGACTCCTACAATGAGCAGTTCTTC
-	TRBV4-1	TRBJ1-1	-	CAMRRTDKEAFF	TGCGCCATGCGTAGGACGGACAAAGAAGCTTTCTTT
-	TRBV2	TRBJ1-1	-	CASRDGSFHLEAFF	TGTGCCAGCAGAGACGGGTCCTTCCATCTTGAAGCTTTCTTT
-	TRBV5-4	TRBJ1-1	-	CASTNAGGGGMNTEAFF	TGTGCCAGCACCAACGCTGGGGGAGGGGGGATGAACACTGAAGCTTTCTTT
once	TRBV9	TRBJ2-1	-	CASSAHPESYNEQFF	TGTGCCAGCAGCGCCCATCCCGAGTCCTACAATGAGCAGTTCTTC
-	TRBV6-5	TRBJ1-3	-	CASSYAWGAGNTIYF	TGTGCCAGCAGTTACGCCTGGGGGGCTGGAAACACCATATATTTT
-	TRBV30	TRBJ1-5	-	CAWSPGTSNQPQHF	TGTGCCTGGAGTCCCGGGACAAGCAATCAGCCCCAGCATTTT
-	TRBV7-3	TRBJ2-2	TRBD2	CASRSSGGTGELFF	TGTGCCAGCAGGTCCTCGGGGGGGACCGGGGAGCTGTTTTTT
-	TRBV29-1	TRBJ1-2	-	CSVGTYGGYTF	TGCAGCGTTGGGACATACGGTGGCTACACCTTC
-	TRBV10-3	TRBJ2-2	-	CAISKDTTGELFF	TGTGCCATCAGTAAAGACACCACCGGGGAGCTGTTTTTT
-	TRBV4-1	TRBJ2-7	-	CASSQSVELEQYF	TGCGCCAGCAGCCAAAGTGTCGAACTCGAGCAGTACTTC
-	TRBV6-1	TRBJ2-5	-	CASIQVATQYF	TGTGCCAGCATCCAGGTGGCGACCCAGTACTTC
-	TRBV12-2	TRBJ2-1	-	CASRLECRRENEQFF	TGTGCAAGTCGCTTAGAATGTAGGCGGGAGAATGAGCAGTTCTTC
-	TRBV7-2	TRBJ2-2	-	CASSGALGWEFNTGELFF	TGTGCCAGCAGCGGCGCGTTGGGGTGGGAGTTCAACACCGGGGAGCTGTTTTTT
-	TRBV7-3	TRBJ2-1	TRBD1	CASSKRQGMTINEQFF	TGTGCCAGCAGCAAAAGACAGGGGATGACCATCAATGAGCAGTTCTTC
many	TRBV7-2	TRBJ1-1	TRBD1	CASSPQTGMNTEAFF	TGTGCCAGCAGCCCCCAGACAGGGATGAACACTGAAGCTTTCTTT
-	TRBV2	TRBJ2-3	TRBD2	CASSEWPWTSGRGDTQYF	TGTGCCAGCAGCGAGTGGCCCTGGACTAGCGGGAGAGGAGATACGCAGTATTTT
few	TRBV28	TRBJ1-5	TRBD1	CASSLSPSRTQGFGNQPQHF	TGTGCCAGCAGTTTATCTCCTAGTCGGACACAGGGGTTCGGCAATCAGCCCCAGCATTTT
few	TRBV10-3	TRBJ2-2	TRBD2	CAIRRAGGNTGELFF	TGTGCCATCAGGAGAGCGGGAGGGAACACCGGGGAGCTGTTTTTT
-	TRBV28	TRBJ2-6	-	CASTTLSGANVLTF	TGTGCCAGCACTACCCTTTCTGGGGCCAACGTCCTGACTTTC
-	TRBV7-9	TRBJ2-3	-	CASSSWYRVVGTDTQYF	TGTGCCAGCAGCTCCTGGTACAGGGTGGTGGGCACAGATACGCAGTATTTT
-	TRBV10-3	TRBJ1-5	TRBD1	CAISPRQGENQPQHF	TGTGCCATCAGTCCACGACAGGGTGAAAATCAGCCCCAGCATTTT
-	TRBV29-1	TRBJ2-5	-	CSVDRGEETQYF	TGCAGCGTTGATAGGGGTGAGGAGACCCAGTACTTC
-	TRBV11-1	TRBJ2-3	-	CASSLSPGQRTDTQYF	TGTGCCAGCAGCTTATCCCCCGGACAGCGCACAGATACGCAGTATTTT
-	TRBV6-5	TRBJ1-2	TRBD1	CASSLRQGYGYTF	TGTGCCAGCAGTTTACGACAGGGGTATGGCTACACCTTC
few	TRBV7-2	TRBJ1-2	TRBD1	CASGQDHNYGYTF	TGTGCCAGCGGACAGGACCATAACTATGGCTACACCTTC
-	TRBV6-5	TRBJ2-7	-	CASSYFGGSYEQYF	TGTGCCAGCAGTTACTTCGGGGGCTCCTACGAGCAGTACTTC
-	TRBV6-1	TRBJ2-7	-	CASSVGSLYEQYF	TGTGCCAGCAGTGTTGGCTCTCTCTACGAGCAGTACTTC
-	TRBV10-3	TRBJ2-3	-	CATRTQSGAVADTQYF	TGTGCCACCCGAACTCAATCAGGGGCCGTCGCAGATACGCAGTATTTT
-	TRBV10-3	TRBJ1-5	-	CAISSDRISNQPQHF	TGTGCCATCAGTTCTGACAGGATTAGCAATCAGCCCCAGCATTTT
-	TRBV4-3	TRBJ2-7	-	CASSQEGGYRSEQYF	TGCGCCAGCAGCCAAGAAGGAGGGTATCGCTCCGAGCAGTACTTC
once	TRBV19	TRBJ2-1	TRBD1	CASSIGWGQGMHEQFF	TGTGCCAGTAGTATAGGGTGGGGACAGGGGATGCATGAGCAGTTCTTC
few	TRBV6-5	TRBJ1-2	-	CASSYSPSTGNYGYTF	TGTGCCAGCAGTTACTCGCCCAGTACAGGGAACTATGGCTACACCTTC
-	TRBV5-1	TRBJ2-7	-	CASSPRTGYEQYF	TGCGCCAGCAGCCCCCGTACGGGCTACGAGCAGTACTTC
-	TRBV5-1	TRBJ2-7	TRBD2	CASSLLASGRYEQYF	TGCGCCAGCAGCTTGCTCGCTAGCGGGAGGTACGAGCAGTACTTC
once	TRBV28	TRBJ2-3	-	CASSTRTGLGGTDTQYF	TGTGCCAGCAGTACGCGGACCGGACTAGGGGGGACAGATACGCAGTATTTT
-	TRBV4-2	TRBJ2-7	TRBD1	CASSQVRDSGLGEQYF	TGTGCCAGCAGCCAAGTCCGGGACAGCGGTCTTGGAGAGCAGTACTTC
-	TRBV4-3	TRBJ2-3	TRBD2	CASSQGLAGGFTSTDTQYF	TGCGCCAGCAGCCAAGGACTAGCGGGAGGGTTTACTAGCACAGATACGCAGTATTTT
-	TRBV7-6	TRBJ1-6	-	CASSLAQTSSYNSPLHF	TGTGCCAGCAGCTTAGCCCAGACTAGCTCCTATAATTCACCCCTCCACTTT
-	TRBV5-1	TRBJ2-3	TRBD2	CASSFGGTPDTQYF	TGCGCCAGCAGCTTCGGGGGGACCCCAGATACGCAGTATTTT
-	TRBV6-5	TRBJ2-7	-	CASSRDRFHHEQYF	TGTGCCAGCAGCCGCGACAGGTTCCACCACGAGCAGTACTTC
-	TRBV15	TRBJ2-1	TRBD2	CATSRAPLREGHEQFF	TGTGCCACCAGCAGAGCCCCTCTCCGGGAGGGCCATGAGCAGTTCTTC
few	TRBV18	TRBJ2-7	TRBD1	CASSPPGQGGNEQYF	TGTGCCAGCTCACCACCGGGACAGGGTGGTAACGAGCAGTACTTC
-	TRBV7-8	TRBJ2-5	TRBD1	CASSSYTGGQETQYF	TGTGCCAGCAGCTCATATACAGGGGGCCAAGAGACCCAGTACTTC
-	TRBV7-9	TRBJ2-3	-	CASSWPASTDTQYF	TGTGCCAGCAGCTGGCCCGCTAGCACAGATACGCAGTATTTT
-	TRBV5-1	TRBJ2-1	TRBD1	CASSREQGAVYNEQFF	TGCGCCAGCAGCAGGGAGCAGGGGGCGGTCTACAATGAGCAGTTCTTC
-	TRBV18	TRBJ1-4	-	CASSPPEGPGLFF	TGTGCCAGCTCACCACCGGAGGGACCGGGGCTGTTTTTT
-	TRBV9	TRBJ2-7	-	CASSVEDSPYEQYF	TGTGCCAGCAGCGTAGAGGACAGCCCCTACGAGCAGTACTTC
-	TRBV4-2	TRBJ1-1	-	CASSQKSERNTEAFF	TGTGCCAGCAGCCAGAAATCCGAGAGGAACACTGAAGCTTTCTTT
-	TRBV5-1	TRBJ2-3	-	CASSLSGYTDTQYF	TGCGCCAGCAGCTTGAGCGGATACACAGATACGCAGTATTTT
many	TRBV9	TRBJ1-1	TRBD1	CASSVAQAGGKNTEAFF	TGTGCCAGCAGCGTAGCCCAGGCAGGGGGGAAGAACACTGAAGCTTTCTTT